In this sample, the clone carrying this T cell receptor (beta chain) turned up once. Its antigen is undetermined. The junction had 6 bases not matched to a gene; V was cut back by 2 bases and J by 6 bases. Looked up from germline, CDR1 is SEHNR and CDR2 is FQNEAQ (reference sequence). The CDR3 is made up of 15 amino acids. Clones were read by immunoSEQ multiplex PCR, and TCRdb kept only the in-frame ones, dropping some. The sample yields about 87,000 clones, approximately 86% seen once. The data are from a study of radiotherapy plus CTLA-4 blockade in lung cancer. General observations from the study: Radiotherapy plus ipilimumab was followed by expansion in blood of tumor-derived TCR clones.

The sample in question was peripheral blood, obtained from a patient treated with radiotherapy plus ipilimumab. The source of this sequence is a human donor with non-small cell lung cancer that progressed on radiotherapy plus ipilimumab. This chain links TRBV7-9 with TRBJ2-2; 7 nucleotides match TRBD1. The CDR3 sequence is CASSLNRGAAGELFF. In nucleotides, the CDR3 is TGTGCCAGCAGCTTAAACAGGGGAGCGGCCGGGGAGCTGTTTTTT.